This T cell receptor (beta chain) emerged from a study of T cells in Graves' hyperthyroidism and ophthalmopathy. There are many counts of this clonotype. Its antigen is unknown. The germline V gene has CDR1 GTSNPN and CDR2 SVGIG (reference sequence). The CDR3 has 12 residues. Between the trimmed V and J ends, which lost 2 bases and 2 bases, there was a span of 6 bases. Uncontrolled infection, other autoimmune disease, pregnancy or lactation disqualified patients from enrolment. Diagnoses used clinical symptoms, serum thyroxine and TRAb, thyroid ultrasound and orbital computed tomography. The PBMCs were taken from approximately 9.7 ml of fresh peripheral blood. The source material, RNA transcripts, was used to amplify TCR beta CDR3 regions. A first-round RT-PCR of the TCR CDR3 used the HTBI primer set. TCRdb called the multiplex PCR reads again in MiXCR, with one record for every CDR3 protein. The sample has around 300,000 distinct CDR3 sequences; about an eighth are singletons.

Study-wide points: Ophthalmopathy was identified by the model a median roughly 6.5 months ahead of onset.

V is TRBV30 and J is TRBJ1-2; D is ambiguous. This clonotype originated in a woman between 35 and 50 years old with Graves' ophthalmopathy. Sequencing used blood. As DNA, the CDR3 is TGTGCCTGGAGTAAAGGGAACTATGGCTACACCTTC. Translation gives CAWSKGNYGYTF.